What follows are 18 T cell receptor beta chains derived from one specimen sequenced in a study of control samples from healthy donors and cancer patients. TCRdb's table, derived via immunoSEQ multiplex PCR, lists solely in-frame clones and lacks some. This table has around 49,000 clones, around nine tenths appearing once. Specimen: PBMCs. These receptors all stem from a man between 40 and 49 years old with colorectal cancer.

This rearrangement joins TRBV19 to TRBJ1-5; 10 positions match TRBD1. The J segment lost 7 bases and the V segment lost 5 bases, leaving 5 bases of the junction unmatched. Germline CDR1 and CDR2: LNHDA and SQIVND (reference sequence). CDR3 length: 14 residues. The CDR3 region is CASSVRDRGQPQHF. The DNA for the CDR3 is TGTGCCAGTAGTGTCCGGGACAGGGGACAGCCCCAGCATTTT.

The chain employs TRBV3-1 (or the pseudogene TRBV3-2) and TRBJ1-1; 8 nucleotides match TRBD1. The V gene's germline CDR1 is LGHDT and CDR2 YNNKEL (reference sequence). The CDR3 length is 18 residues. The junction had 16 bases not matched to a gene; V was cut back by 2 bases and J by 5 bases. The CDR3: CASSQRKRTGTGITEAFF. The CDR3 region has the DNA TGTGCCAGCAGCCAAAGAAAGCGGACCGGGACAGGTATAACTGAAGCTTTCTTT.

V and J are TRBV4-3 and TRBJ2-1; D is uncertain. CDR1 and CDR2 from the germline V gene are LGHNA and YSLEER. With 0 bases removed from V and 0 bases from J, the gap between germline ends came to 15 bases. The CDR3 covers 18 residues. The DNA for the CDR3 is TGCGCCAGCAGCCAAGATCTTACTCCCTGGAGCTCCTACAATGAGCAGTTCTTC. Its protein product is CASSQDLTPWSSYNEQFF.

V gene TRBV14 combines with J gene TRBJ1-1, with D hard to call. The CDR3 length is 15 residues. V was clipped by 2 bases and J by 1 base, with 11 bases between them. Germline values: CDR1 SGHDN, CDR2 FVKESK. CDR3: CASSQLREQNTEAFF. CDR3 in DNA: TGTGCCAGCAGCCAACTACGGGAACAGAACACTGAAGCTTTCTTT.

This chain joins TRBV13 and TRBJ1-5; D is ambiguous. The V gene lost 0 bases and the J gene lost 0 bases, with 3 bases spanning the gap. The length of the CDR3 is 14 residues. The germline V gene has CDR1 PRHDT and CDR2 FYEKMQ (reference sequence). The CDR3: CASSLGGSNQPQHF. The CDR3 nucleotides read TGTGCCAGCAGCTTAGGCGGTAGCAATCAGCCCCAGCATTTT.

This chain uses TRBV20-1 with TRBJ2-5; possible D gene TRBD2, 5 bases. Germline V CDR1 and CDR2: DFQATT, SNEGSKA (reference sequence). The CDR3 covers 11 residues. The germline V and J ends were trimmed by 7 bases and 5 bases, with 11 bases remaining between them. Written as DNA, the CDR3 is TGCAGTGTATGGAGAGGGGAGACCCAGTACTTC. Translation gives CSVWRGETQYF.

The CDR3 protein is CASSLEGLAVEQYF. CDR3 sequence (DNA): TGTGCCAGCAGCTTAGAGGGACTAGCGGTCGAGCAGTACTTC. The V gene is TRBV7-2, the J gene TRBJ2-7, with 11 bases lining up with TRBD2. V lost 1 base, J lost 6 bases, and 2 bases stayed unmatched. This CDR3 contains 14 residues. Germline loops: CDR1 SGHTA, CDR2 FQGNSA.

The chain recombines TRBV28 with TRBJ2-5; the D gene could be TRBD1 or TRBD2 (5 bases each). V was pared by 4 bases and J by 2 bases, with 11 bases between. Germline values: CDR1 MDHEN, CDR2 SYDVKM. This CDR3 is 14 amino acids long. The CDR3, as DNA: TGTGCCAGCAGTTCCGGGACCCGACAAGAGACCCAGTACTTC. It is translated as CASSSGTRQETQYF.

The rearrangement uses TRBV4-1 and TRBJ2-1; unclear D gene. The CDR3 covers 16 residues. Germline CDR1 and CDR2: MGHRA and YSYEKL. Trimming removed 2 bases from V and 3 bases from J, with 14 bases in between. The CDR3 nucleotides read TGCGCCAGCAGCCAACTAGACCTTTTCGTCTACAATGAGCAGTTCTTC. As protein: CASSQLDLFVYNEQFF.

The chain recombines TRBV3-1 (or the pseudogene TRBV3-2) with TRBJ2-1; 7 nucleotides agree with TRBD2. Per the germline V gene, CDR1 is LGHDT and CDR2 is YNNKEL (reference sequence). CDR3 length: 17 residues. Trimming took 1 base from V and 0 from J; bases not matched to a gene: 6. In DNA form, the CDR3 reads TGTGCCAGCAGCCAAGGGGGAGCGGGACTCTCCTACAATGAGCAGTTCTTC. This codes for CASSQGGAGLSYNEQFF.

V is TRBV9 and J is TRBJ1-2; D is unresolved. Trimming cost V 2 bases and J 6 bases, with 11 bases left between them. The germline V gene encodes CDR1 SGDLS and CDR2 YYNGEE. The CDR3 contains 13 residues. CDR3 DNA sequence: TGTGCCAGCAGCGTTCCGGACCCCCATGGCTACACCTTC. Its translation is CASSVPDPHGYTF.

CDR3 coding DNA: TGCGCCAGCAGTGAGACTGGGACAGACAATCAGCCCCAGCATTTT. Translating gives CASSETGTDNQPQHF. The chain joins TRBV10-2 to TRBJ1-5; 7 bases match TRBD1. The CDR3 contains 15 residues. V lost 2 bases and J lost 3; bases outside the gene matches: 4. Germline V gene lookup returns CDR1 WSHSY and CDR2 SAAADI.

V usage is TRBV5-1 and J usage is TRBJ1-1; no reliable D call. CDR3 length: 15 residues. Per germline, CDR1 SGHRS and CDR2 YFSETQ. Deletions cut 1 base from V and 4 bases from J, with 14 bases between. The CDR3 spells CASSLFGSGGTEAFF. The CDR3 bases are TGCGCCAGCAGCTTGTTTGGGAGTGGAGGCACTGAAGCTTTCTTT.

The genes are TRBV2 and TRBJ1-5, with D possibly matching TRBD1 (6 bases). The CDR3 contains 16 residues. CDR1 is SNHLY and CDR2 is FYNNEI in the germline V gene. V was cut by 5 bases and J by 7 bases, with 21 bases left in between. As DNA, the CDR3 is TGTGCCAGCAGTCCTATTTGGGACCCCACAGGGCAGCCCCAGCATTTT. Its translation is CASSPIWDPTGQPQHF.

The rearrangement links TRBV25-1 to TRBJ2-3, with 8 nucleotides matching TRBD2. CDR1 is MGHDK, CDR2 SYGVNS, per germline. This CDR3 comprises 16 residues. After removal of 3 bases from V and 5 bases from J, the junction contained 10 bases not matched to a gene. The CDR3 spells CASSDYGRAYGDTQYF. CDR3 bases: TGTGCCAGCAGTGACTACGGGAGGGCCTATGGAGATACGCAGTATTTT.

The chain employs TRBV7-9 and TRBJ2-7; no reliable D call. This CDR3 region has 12 residues. Trimming pared 1 base from V and 2 bases from J, leaving 3 bases between. Germline CDR1 SEHNR, CDR2 FQNEAQ (reference sequence). The CDR3 DNA reads TGTGCCAGCAGCTTAGATACCTACGAGCAGTACTTC. Protein product: CASSLDTYEQYF.

This chain joins TRBV6-5 and TRBJ1-3; 8 positions match TRBD1. The J segment lost 4 bases and the V segment lost 8 bases, leaving 7 bases of the junction unmatched. CDR1 MNHEY and CDR2 SVGAGI come from the germline V gene. The CDR3 is 14 residues long. In DNA form, the CDR3 reads TGTGCCAGCGATCAGGGGGCGCGAGGAAACACCATATATTTT. Amino acid sequence: CASDQGARGNTIYF.

This rearrangement joins TRBV27 to TRBJ1-4; a weak D match, TRBD1 (5 bases). Germline V lookup: CDR1 MNHEY, CDR2 SMNVEV (reference sequence). This CDR3 is built from 15 residues. V lost 3 bases to trimming and J lost 3 bases, with 11 bases between them. CDR3: CASSFSGTANEKLFF. CDR3 bases: TGTGCCAGCAGTTTTTCCGGGACTGCTAATGAAAAACTGTTTTTT.